The rows below give T cell receptor beta chains drawn from one sample of a study of cytomegalovirus exposure and HLA in healthy donors. TCRdb's table, derived via immunoSEQ multiplex PCR, lists solely in-frame clones and lacks some. Among fewer than 200,000 clones listed, around 63% were seen once. The source material was PBMCs. The receptors were gathered from a woman aged 18-29 years in good health and CMV-seropositive. CDR3s include the opening cysteine and the closing phenylalanine or tryptophan. The D gene is left open where the match is weak. Not all rows give a size; the values are once, few, many and, for expanded clones, a class.

V	J	D	size	CDR3	DNA
TRBV30	TRBJ1-6	TRBD1	few	CAWSFPDRGNNYYNSPLHF	TGTGCCTGGAGTTTTCCGGACAGGGGGAATAACTACTATAATTCACCCCTCCACTTT
TRBV28	TRBJ1-1	TRBD1	NA	CASSVTGGTTEAFF	TGTGCCAGCAGTGTCACAGGGGGTACCACTGAAGCTTTCTTT
TRBV7-9	TRBJ2-1	NA	NA	CASSLEGLSYNEQFF	TGTGCCAGCAGCTTAGAGGGACTTAGTTACAATGAGCAGTTCTTC
TRBV27	TRBJ1-1	TRBD1	NA	CASSPQVGGGGAFF	TGTGCCAGCAGTCCCCAGGTAGGGGGCGGTGGGGCTTTCTTT
TRBV5-1	TRBJ1-2	NA	few	CASSLTGFGYTF	TGCGCCAGCAGCTTAACAGGGTTTGGCTACACCTTC
TRBV27	TRBJ1-3	NA	NA	CASSLRNAAGNTIYF	TGTGCCAGCAGTTTGAGGAACGCCGCTGGAAACACCATATATTTT
TRBV10-3	TRBJ1-4	TRBD1	NA	CAISATGGSSEKLFF	TGTGCCATCAGCGCCACAGGGGGCTCAAGTGAAAAACTGTTTTTT
TRBV5-4	TRBJ2-7	NA	NA	CASSFTGGVPDEQYF	TGTGCCAGCAGCTTCACAGGGGGGGTGCCAGACGAGCAGTACTTC
TRBV4-1	TRBJ1-1	TRBD1	NA	CASSQGQGEVVTEAFF	TGCGCCAGCAGCCAGGGACAGGGTGAGGTAGTCACTGAAGCTTTCTTT
TRBV5-4	TRBJ1-3	TRBD1	once	CASSSDRGDTIYF	TGTGCCAGCAGCAGCGACAGGGGAGACACCATATATTTT
TRBV18	TRBJ1-2	NA	NA	CASSPPNRENYGYTF	TGTGCCAGCTCACCACCGAACAGGGAGAACTATGGCTACACCTTC
TRBV6-5	TRBJ2-7	TRBD1	few	CASSWDRAYEQYF	TGTGCCAGCAGCTGGGACAGGGCCTACGAGCAGTACTTC
TRBV6-4	TRBJ2-1	NA	NA	CASSDGAGRSYNEQFF	TGTGCCAGCAGTGACGGGGCGGGACGATCCTACAATGAGCAGTTCTTC